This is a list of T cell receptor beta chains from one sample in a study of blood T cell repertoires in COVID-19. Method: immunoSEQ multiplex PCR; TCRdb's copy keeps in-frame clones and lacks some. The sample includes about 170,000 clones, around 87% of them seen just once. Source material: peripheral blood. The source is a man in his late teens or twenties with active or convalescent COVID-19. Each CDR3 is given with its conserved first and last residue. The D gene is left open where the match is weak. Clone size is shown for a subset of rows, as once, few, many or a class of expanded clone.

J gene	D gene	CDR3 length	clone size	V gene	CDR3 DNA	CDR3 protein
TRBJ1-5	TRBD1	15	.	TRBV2	TGTGCCAGCAGGAGGGACAGGGGAGGTGAACAGCCCCAGCATTTT	CASRRDRGGEQPQHF
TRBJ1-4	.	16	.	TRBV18	TGTGCCAGCTCACTGCAGGGTTCAACAACTAATGAAAAACTGTTTTTT	CASSLQGSTTNEKLFF
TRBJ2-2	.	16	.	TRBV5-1	TGCGCCAGCTACCAGGGATTGCCGCTGAACACCGGGGAGCTGTTTTTT	CASYQGLPLNTGELFF
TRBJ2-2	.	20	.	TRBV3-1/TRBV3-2	TGTGCCAGCAGCCCTTCGCAGGGGCAGGGAGTCCCGAAAGACACCGGGGAGCTGTTTTTT	CASSPSQGQGVPKDTGELFF
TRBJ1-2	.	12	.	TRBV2	TGTGCCAGCGTAACAGGATTCTATGGCTACACCTTC	CASVTGFYGYTF
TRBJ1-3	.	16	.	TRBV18	TGTGCCAGCTCACCCTATCAGGGAAACTCTGGAAACACCATATATTTT	CASSPYQGNSGNTIYF
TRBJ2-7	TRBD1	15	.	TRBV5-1	TGCGCCAGCAGCTTGCGGACAGGGAGGTCCGGCGAGCAGTACTTC	CASSLRTGRSGEQYF
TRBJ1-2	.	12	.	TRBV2	TGTGCCAGCTTGGGGTGGGGGCGCGGCTACACCTTC	CASLGWGRGYTF
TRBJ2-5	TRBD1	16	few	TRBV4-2	TGTGCCAGCAGCCTACGGGACAGCTCGATACAAGAGACCCAGTACTTC	CASSLRDSSIQETQYF
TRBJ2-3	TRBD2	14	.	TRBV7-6	TGTGCCAGCAGCTTCCGGGACTATGGGGATACGCAGTATTTT	CASSFRDYGDTQYF
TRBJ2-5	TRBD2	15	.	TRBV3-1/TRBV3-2	TGTGCCAGCAGAACCCTAGCGGGAAGCCAAGAGACCCAGTACTTC	CASRTLAGSQETQYF
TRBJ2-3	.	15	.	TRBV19	TGTGCCAGTAGTATGAAGTTAGTTGCCACAGATACGCAGTATTTT	CASSMKLVATDTQYF
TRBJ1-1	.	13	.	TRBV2	TGTGCCAGCAGCACAACAGGGAACAACGAAGCTTTCTTT	CASSTTGNNEAFF
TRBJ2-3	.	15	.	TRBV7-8	TGTGCCAGCAGGCTTATAGACAGCTTCACAGATACGCAGTATTTT	CASRLIDSFTDTQYF
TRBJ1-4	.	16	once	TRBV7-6	TGTGCCAGCAGCTTAGCGGTTGAAGCTTATAATGAAAAACTGTTTTTT	CASSLAVEAYNEKLFF
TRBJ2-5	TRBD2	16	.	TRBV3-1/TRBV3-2	TGTGCCAGCAGCCCTTTTGTCCCTAGCGGTCAAGAGACCCAGTACTTC	CASSPFVPSGQETQYF
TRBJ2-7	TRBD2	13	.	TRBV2	TGTGCCAGCAGTAAGAGCGGGAGGACCGAGCAGTACTTC	CASSKSGRTEQYF
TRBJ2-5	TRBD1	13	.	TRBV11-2	TGTGCCAGCAGCTTAGTAGGGACAGGGACCCAGTACTTC	CASSLVGTGTQYF
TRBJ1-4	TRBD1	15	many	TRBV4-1	TGCGCCAGCAGCCATACAGGGGGCACTAATGAAAAACTGTTTTTT	CASSHTGGTNEKLFF
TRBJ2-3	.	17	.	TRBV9	TGTGCCAGCAGCCGGATGGTCTTGGCGGAACGCACAGATACGCAGTATTTT	CASSRMVLAERTDTQYF
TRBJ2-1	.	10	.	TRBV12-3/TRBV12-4	TGTGCCAGCAGTTCGAATGAGCAGTTCTTC	CASSSNEQFF
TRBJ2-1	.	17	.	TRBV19	TGTGCCAGTAGTATAGATCCGGGGTTAAGCTCCTACAATGAGCAGTTCTTC	CASSIDPGLSSYNEQFF